The T cell receptor beta chain under discussion was sequenced for a study of blood T cell repertoires in COVID-19. The overall study: Samples came from the United States, Italy and Spain, spanning acute and convalescent COVID-19. In each case, the material was cDNA or gDNA derived from T cells, B-cell-depleted T cells, or PBMCs.

The CDR3 contains 12 residues. Trimming cost V 4 bases and J 8 bases; bases outside gene matches: 1. CDR1 MGHDK and CDR2 SYGVNS come from the germline V gene. Enrolled during active infection, Seattle patients were then followed longitudinally. Data came from immunoSEQ multiplex PCR; TCRdb stores just in-frame clones and leaves some out. The top ten clones hold roughly 0.76% of a sample with 450,000 or so clones, approximately 90% of them seen once. Sequenced sample: peripheral blood. This chain links TRBV25-1 with TRBJ2-1; 8 bases agree with TRBD1. The receptor was derived from a man younger than 30 with COVID-19, enrolled during active disease. The CDR3 nucleotides are TGTGCCAGCAGTGCGGACAGGGATGAGCAGTTCTTC. Translating it yields CASSADRDEQFF.